The 16 T cell receptor beta chains below all came from one sample that was sequenced in a study of CD8 T cells in Susac syndrome. A quantity of roughly 0.5 to 1 ug RNA underwent reverse transcription using random hexamers. TCRdb processed the immunoSEQ multiplex PCR reads anew with MiXCR; each CDR3 protein has one entry. The sample consists of 67,000 or so distinct CDR3 sequences, 93% of them appearing once. The source material was CD4+ T cells from PBMCs. Every receptor here comes from a human donor with Susac syndrome.

This chain connects TRBV5-1 to TRBJ2-7, with D possibly TRBD1 on 6 matching bases. Germline-derived CDR1 and CDR2 are SGHRS and YFSETQ. The CDR3 runs to 15 residues. Trimming took off 4 bases at V and 5 bases at J, with 19 bases between the two ends. The CDR3, as DNA: TGCGCCAGCAGCCTGGAAGGTTACAGGGACCACGAGCAGTACTTC. The encoded protein is CASSLEGYRDHEQYF.

This chain uses TRBV10-3 with TRBJ2-5; 8 positions match TRBD2. Germline CDR1 and CDR2: ENHRY and SYGVKD. The length of the CDR3 is 17 residues. Trimming at V came to 0 bases and at J to 1 base, leaving 7 bases not matched to a gene. The DNA of the CDR3 is TGTGCCATCAGTGAGTCGTCGAATAGCGGGGTCCAAGAGACCCAGTACTTC. Amino acids: CAISESSNSGVQETQYF.

V and J are TRBV19 and TRBJ1-2, with D uncertain. Germline CDR1 is LNHDA and CDR2 is SQIVND (reference sequence). The CDR3 covers 14 residues. V was pared by 6 bases and J by 6 bases, with 17 bases between. The CDR3 sequence: CASRSPAPGDGYTF. DNA for the CDR3: TGTGCCAGTAGGAGCCCTGCCCCGGGCGATGGCTACACCTTC.

CDR3: CASSPGIRTNQPQHF. CDR3 nucleotide sequence: TGTGCCAGCTCACCAGGTATCCGCACCAATCAGCCCCAGCATTTT. The gene calls are TRBV18 and TRBJ1-5; D uncertain. Germline V lookup: CDR1 KGHSH, CDR2 LQKENI. Trimming stripped 2 bases from V and 3 bases from J, with 11 bases between. This CDR3 is built from 15 residues.

This chain joins TRBV12-3 or TRBV12-4 and TRBJ2-7, with 7 bases fitting TRBD1. The V segment lost 5 bases and the J segment 7 bases; nucleotides outside the gene matches: 11. The CDR3 covers 14 residues. The CDR3 bases are TGTGCCAGCAGTCCCCCGGGACAGCAAGGGGAGCAGTACTTC. Amino acids: CASSPPGQQGEQYF.

This chain uses TRBV12-3 or TRBV12-4 with TRBJ2-7; D ambiguous. The CDR3 covers 13 residues. V gave up 7 bases and J gave up 2 bases, with 12 bases separating them. The CDR3 region has the DNA TGTGCCAGCACCCCTGGTGAGACCTACGAGCAGTACTTC. Protein sequence: CASTPGETYEQYF.

This chain links TRBV14 with TRBJ2-2; D is unclear. This CDR3 region has 16 residues. The ends were cut back, 1 base at V and 1 base at J, with 10 bases in the middle. CDR1 SGHDN and CDR2 FVKESK come from the germline V gene. Here the CDR3 DNA reads TGTGCCAGCAGCCAAGTTAAGGATTGGAACACCGGGGAGCTGTTTTTT. This gives the protein CASSQVKDWNTGELFF.

This chain links TRBV3-1 with TRBJ1-2; TRBD1 is a possible D gene (6 bases). The CDR3 extends over 15 amino acids. Germline CDR1 reads LGHDT; CDR2 reads YNNKEL (reference sequence). V shed 3 bases and J shed 0 bases, with 11 bases lying between them. The CDR3 region is CASSHSGATNYGYTF. In nucleotides, the CDR3 is TGTGCCAGCAGCCACTCAGGGGCCACTAACTATGGCTACACCTTC.

This chain uses TRBV5-6 with TRBJ1-6; a possible D gene is TRBD1 (5 bases). Germline V CDR1 and CDR2: SGHDT, YYEEEE. This CDR3 spans 17 amino acids. V was shortened by 4 bases and J by 0 bases, with 14 bases between the two germline ends. The CDR3, as DNA: TGTGCCAGCAGCCCATTGGGGGGTAGCTCCTATAATTCACCCCTCCACTTT. Translating it yields CASSPLGGSSYNSPLHF.

The V call is TRBV20-1, the J call TRBJ2-2; the match to TRBD2 covers 8 bases. The CDR3 spans 14 residues. The V and J ends lost 5 bases and 2 bases, in that order; junction bases with no gene match: 4. Germline V CDR1 and CDR2: DFQATT, SNEGSKA (reference sequence). The CDR3 is CSAASGGNTGELFF. The CDR3 DNA is TGCAGTGCTGCAAGCGGGGGAAACACCGGGGAGCTGTTTTTT.

J is TRBJ2-1 and V is TRBV11-2, with 7 bases lining up with TRBD2. The CDR3 is 15 amino acids. Germline trimming cut 1 base from V and 8 bases from J; bases unmatched to any gene: 8. CDR1 SGHAT and CDR2 FQNNGV come from the germline V gene. The CDR3 is CASSLAGGLIYEQFF. CDR3 bases: TGTGCCAGCAGCTTAGCGGGGGGTCTAATCTATGAGCAGTTCTTC.

This chain uses TRBV9 with TRBJ2-5, with 14 bases aligning to TRBD2. This CDR3 comprises 16 residues. The germline V gene encodes CDR1 SGDLS and CDR2 YYNGEE. J lost 7 bases, V lost 0 bases, and 5 bases had no gene match. CDR3 DNA: TGTGCCAGCAGCGTAGGGACTAGCGGGGGGCAGGGGACCCAGTACTTC. Protein: CASSVGTSGGQGTQYF.

This chain connects TRBV28 to TRBJ1-2; D not certain. Germline assignment: CDR1 MDHEN and CDR2 SYDVKM. The V and J ends lost 8 bases and 8 bases respectively, with 12 bases between them. The CDR3 has 11 residues. The CDR3: CASGNIGGYTF. The CDR3 bases are TGTGCCAGCGGGAACATTGGAGGCTACACCTTC.

The chain recombines TRBV30 with TRBJ1-1; D is unresolved. CDR3 length equals 14 residues. The V gene's germline CDR1 is GTSNPN and CDR2 SVGIG (reference sequence). V was shortened by 0 bases and J by 2 bases, with 10 bases between the two germline ends. The CDR3 spells CAWSVWGGNTEAFF. For the CDR3, the DNA is TGTGCCTGGAGTGTTTGGGGTGGTAACACTGAAGCTTTCTTT.

The CDR3 region is CASSPRTAINTGELFF. CDR3 nucleotides: TGTGCCAGCAGCCCCCGGACAGCGATAAACACCGGGGAGCTGTTTTTT. The gene calls are TRBV9 and TRBJ2-2; tentatively, D is TRBD1 (6 bases). Trimming cost V 4 bases and J 2 bases, with 15 bases left between them. Germline V CDR1 and CDR2: SGDLS, YYNGEE. The CDR3 is 16 amino acids.

The J gene is TRBJ2-1, the V gene TRBV28; TRBD1 aligns across 9 bases. CDR3 length: 14 amino acids. Germline CDR1 is MDHEN and CDR2 is SYDVKM. Trimming at V came to 4 bases and at J to 5 bases, leaving 3 bases not matched to a gene. The CDR3 is CASSYRGRNNEQFF. CDR3 DNA sequence: TGTGCCAGCAGTTACAGGGGGCGGAACAATGAGCAGTTCTTC.